The 30 T cell receptor beta chains presented below share a single source sample, sequenced in a study of human T cells and chemical hapten exposure. As for time point: patch test 1, 2 weeks after DPC sensitization. Sample treatment: therapeutic diphenylcyclopropenone sensitization with weekly scalp DPC. TCRdb called the RACE reads again in MiXCR, with one record for every CDR3 protein. Of approximately 82,000 distinct CDR3 sequences in the sample, roughly 10% were seen once. The material was whole blood, obtained in connection with sensitization to the hapten diphenylcyclopropenone (DPC). These receptors were taken from a man aged 40-49 years with alopecia areata. Some clones in this sample may be carry-over from other donors' samples.

About this clonotype itself: A single base separates this from a much larger clone, so it may be a read error. This chain connects TRBV6-2 or TRBV6-3 to TRBJ1-1, with D uncertain. Trimming shortened V by 4 bases and J by 1 base, and 4 bases separated the two germline ends. Germline loops: CDR1 MNHEY, CDR2 SVGEGT. The CDR3 has 12 residues. The CDR3 region is CASSFRNTEAFF. The CDR3 coding sequence is TGTGCCAGCAGTTTCAGGAACACTGAAGCTTTCTTT.

This clonotype was found a few times. J is TRBJ1-6 and V is TRBV6-5; possibly TRBD1 for D (5 bases). CDR3 size: 12 residues. Trimming took off 11 bases at V and 13 bases at J, with 18 bases between the two ends. Germline V CDR1 and CDR2: MNHEY, SVGAGI. The CDR3: CASPPRGYPLHF. The DNA for the CDR3 is TGTGCCTCCCCCCCCCGGGGGTATCCCCTCCACTTT.

There are a few counts of this clonotype. J is TRBJ2-7 and V is TRBV5-6, with D possibly matching TRBD1 (6 bases). The CDR3 contains 13 residues. Per the germline V gene, CDR1 is SGHDT and CDR2 is YYEEEE. Trimming left V 4 bases short and J 1 base short, with 9 bases between. Here the CDR3 reads CASSMDRSYEQYV. CDR3 coding DNA: TGTGCCAGCAGCATGGACAGATCCTACGAGCAGTACGTC.

This clonotype was seen only a few times. This rearrangement joins TRBV29-1 to TRBJ1-2, with D unclear. CDR1 and CDR2 (germline): SQVTM, ANQGSEA. Trimming shortened V by 3 bases and J by 2 bases, and 4 bases separated the two germline ends. The CDR3 runs 11 residues. Here the CDR3 reads CSVESNYGYTF. The DNA of the CDR3 is TGCAGCGTTGAGTCGAACTATGGCTACACCTTC. Full variable domain (outside the CDR3, taken from reference TRBV29-1 and TRBJ1-2): SAVISQKPSRDICQRGTSLTIQCQVDSQVTMMFWYRQQPGQSLTLIATANQGSEATYESGFVIDKFPISRPNLTFSTLTVSNMSPEDSSIYLCSVESNYGYTFGSGTRLTVV.

The chain combines TRBV6-6 with TRBJ1-4; 7 bases map to TRBD1. From germline, CDR1 is MNHNY and CDR2 SVGAGI (reference sequence). The CDR3 has 17 residues. Losses at the gene ends were 0 bases for V and 7 bases for J; bases not matched to a gene: 11. DNA of the CDR3: TGTGCCAGCAGTTACTCCCTTCGACAGGGTTGGAGTGAAAAACTGTTTTTT. It encodes CASSYSLRQGWSEKLFF.

V usage is TRBV4-1 and J usage is TRBJ2-1; D gene unclear. The CDR3 length is 17 residues. Germline CDR1 MGHRA, CDR2 YSYEKL. V shed 1 base and J shed 0 bases, with 13 bases lying between them. DNA for the CDR3: TGCGCCAGCAGCCAAGGCCGGATGACGGGCTCCTACAATGAGCAGTTCTTC. This codes for CASSQGRMTGSYNEQFF.

This clonotype was recorded a few times. The V call is TRBV6-1, the J call TRBJ2-7; 10 nucleotides line up with TRBD1. V was clipped by 9 bases and J by 2 bases; unmatched bases: 10. This CDR3 comprises 15 residues. Germline V gene sequence: CDR1 MNHNS, CDR2 SASEGT. This CDR3 is CASFPGQGIPYEQYV. CDR3 in DNA: TGTGCCAGTTTCCCGGGACAGGGGATTCCCTACGAGCAGTACGTC.

This clonotype was seen at least ten times. The chain recombines TRBV24-1 with TRBJ2-7; the D is unclear. CDR1 and CDR2 from the germline V gene are KGHDR and SFDVKD. V was pared by 2 bases and J by 2 bases, with 12 bases between. The CDR3 extends over 15 amino acids. CDR3 sequence: CATSDSAQATYEQYF. CDR3 nucleotides: TGTGCCACCAGTGATTCCGCGCAGGCCACCTACGAGCAGTACTTC.

This clonotype was observed a handful of times. This rearrangement joins TRBV19 to TRBJ2-5; 8 bases map to TRBD2. The CDR3 is 15 residues long. With 7 bases clipped from V and 2 bases from J, the junction kept 9 bases outside the gene matches. The germline V gene encodes CDR1 LNHDA and CDR2 SQIVND (reference sequence). The CDR3 DNA is TGTGCCAGTACGCAAGGACTAGCTGAACAAGAGACCCAGTACTTC. Protein: CASTQGLAEQETQYF.

This clonotype was seen repeatedly, ten times or more. This chain uses TRBV5-1 with TRBJ2-3; 8 nucleotides match TRBD2. The CDR3 is made up of 15 amino acids. Unmatched junction bases numbered 6, after V lost 5 bases and J lost 1 base. CDR1 SGHRS and CDR2 YFSETQ come from the germline V gene. CDR3 sequence (DNA): TGCGCCAGCAGAGAACTAGCGGTCCGCACAGATACGCAGTATTTT. This gives the protein CASRELAVRTDTQYF.

This rearrangement joins TRBV5-1 to TRBJ1-6; no firm D call. The CDR3 covers 14 residues. Trimming shortened V by 0 bases and J by 4 bases, and 5 bases separated the two germline ends. The germline V gene has CDR1 SGHRS and CDR2 YFSETQ. CDR3 loop: CASSLGQYNSPLHF. Written as DNA, the CDR3 is TGCGCCAGCAGCTTGGGACAATATAATTCACCCCTCCACTTT.

This clonotype was seen ten or more times. This sequence joins TRBV30 and TRBJ1-1; D remains unclear. CDR1 and CDR2 (germline): GTSNPN, SVGIG (reference sequence). Trimming shortened V by 2 bases and J by 8 bases, and 9 bases separated the two germline ends. The CDR3 loop spans 11 amino acids. CDR3 DNA: TGTGCCTGGAGTATAGCGACCGAAGCTTTCTTT. It is translated as CAWSIATEAFF.

The V call is TRBV6-5, the J call TRBJ1-2; 9 nucleotides line up with TRBD1. Trimming at V came to 5 bases and at J to 1 base, leaving 11 bases not matched to a gene. The CDR3 is made up of 17 amino acids. Germline assignment: CDR1 MNHEY and CDR2 SVGAGI. The CDR3 bases are TGTGCCAGCAGTCTGGGACAGGGATTTGGAGTTAACTATGGCTACACCTTC. It codes for CASSLGQGFGVNYGYTF.

The rearrangement joins TRBV6-6 to TRBJ2-5; perhaps D is TRBD1 or TRBD2 (6 bases each). The CDR3 sequence is 13 residues long. V lost 4 bases, J lost 5 bases, and 11 bases lay in between. CDR1 and CDR2 (germline): MNHNY, SVGAGI (reference sequence). CDR3 in amino acids: CASSLQGRETQYF. DNA of the CDR3: TGTGCCAGCAGTTTGCAGGGGAGGGAGACCCAGTACTTC.

This clonotype was seen repeatedly, ten times or more. The chain uses TRBV28 and TRBJ1-5; possible D gene TRBD1, 5 bases. The V gene's germline CDR1 is MDHEN and CDR2 SYDVKM. CDR3 length equals 12 residues. With 10 bases removed from V and 3 bases from J, the gap between germline ends came to 10 bases. CDR3 bases: TGTGCCACGGGACCCCTCAATCAGCCCCAGCATTTT. Translation: CATGPLNQPQHF.

To note about this clonotype: Given a much more abundant clone one base away, this may be a read error. The V gene is TRBV18, the J gene TRBJ1-5; possibly TRBD1 for D (5 bases). Trimming took off 8 bases at V and 2 bases at J, with 19 bases between the two ends. The length of the CDR3 is 16 residues. The germline gives CDR1 KGHSH, CDR2 LQKENI. The CDR3 loop reads CASPGGRSSGNQPQHF. CDR3 in DNA: TGTGCCAGCCCGGGGGGAAGAAGCAGCGGCAATCAGCCCCAGCATTTT.

The chain combines TRBV20-1 with TRBJ2-1, with TRBD2 as a possible D gene (5 bases). V lost 6 bases and J 8 bases, leaving 23 bases between the germline ends. CDR1 DFQATT and CDR2 SNEGSKA come from the germline V gene (reference sequence). CDR3 length: 15 amino acids. This chain's CDR3 is CSASGNRANSDEQFF. The CDR3 nucleotides are TGCAGTGCATCGGGGAATAGAGCCAACTCCGATGAGCAGTTCTTC.

This clonotype was counted many times. The J gene is TRBJ1-3, the V gene TRBV29-1; no firm D call. CDR1 is SQVTM and CDR2 is ANQGSEA in the germline V gene. The length of the CDR3 is 12 residues. V was cut by 0 bases and J by 4 bases, with 4 bases left in between. CDR3 amino acids: CSVEDYGNTIYF. The CDR3 coding sequence is TGCAGCGTTGAAGATTACGGAAACACCATATATTTT.

In this sample, this clonotype turned up many times. The chain carries TRBV6-1 and TRBJ1-6, with D unclear. Germline CDR1 and CDR2: MNHNS and SASEGT. V gave up 4 bases and J gave up 13 bases, with 20 bases separating them. This CDR3 region has 15 residues. The CDR3 DNA reads as TGTGCCAGCAGTGGGGCCGTGCAGGCGGAGTTGCCCCTCCACTTT. Translating gives CASSGAVQAELPLHF.

The chain employs TRBV2 and TRBJ2-4; 8 bases line up with TRBD1. Germline CDR1 SNHLY, CDR2 FYNNEI. The junction had 7 bases not matched to a gene; V was cut back by 6 bases and J by 6 bases. The CDR3 is 14 residues long. The CDR3 loop is CASRFRGPRNIQYF. In DNA form, the CDR3 reads TGTGCCAGCAGGTTCAGGGGGCCGCGAAACATTCAGTACTTC.

This clonotype was counted at least ten times. The genes are TRBV6-6 and TRBJ1-4; D remains unclear. The CDR3 totals 14 residues. Germline V gene data show CDR1 as MNHNY and CDR2 as SVGAGI (reference sequence). With 4 bases removed from V and 8 bases from J, the gap between germline ends came to 14 bases. The CDR3 nucleotides read TGTGCCAGCAGTTCCAGACCCTTGGGGGAAAAACTGTTTTTT. Encoded protein: CASSSRPLGEKLFF.

This clonotype was detected a few times. This chain connects TRBV6-2 or TRBV6-3 to TRBJ2-2; 9 bases align to TRBD2. Germline V gene lookup returns CDR1 MNHEY and CDR2 SVGEGT. Trimming at V came to 5 bases and at J to 6 bases, leaving 4 bases not matched to a gene. The CDR3 covers 14 residues. CDR3 DNA sequence: TGTGCCAGCAGTCTGATAGCGGGAGCCGGGGAGCTGTTTTTT. Encoded protein: CASSLIAGAGELFF.

This clonotype was found many times. The V gene is TRBV10-3, the J gene TRBJ1-4, with D tentatively TRBD1 (5 bases). The CDR3 totals 13 residues. Trimming took 6 bases from V and 6 from J, leaving 11 bases between them. Germline CDR1 ENHRY, CDR2 SYGVKD. CDR3 region: CAIRPGDDEKLFF. CDR3 DNA sequence: TGTGCCATCAGACCCGGGGACGATGAAAAACTGTTTTTT.

Many counts were recorded for this clonotype. The genes are TRBV7-2 and TRBJ2-2; no reliable D call. Germline values: CDR1 SGHTA, CDR2 FQGNSA. This CDR3 comprises 17 residues. The germline V and J ends were trimmed by 4 bases and 6 bases, with 21 bases remaining between them. In DNA form, the CDR3 reads TGTGCCAGCAGCTCCCAGCACTCAAGGTTTAAGGCCGGGGAGCTGTTTTTT. Translated, it gives CASSSQHSRFKAGELFF.

This clonotype turned up a few times. The gene calls are TRBV29-1 and TRBJ2-5; no clear D gene. The ends were cut back, 3 bases at V and 0 bases at J, with 5 bases in the middle. The CDR3 extends over 12 amino acids. CDR1 and CDR2 from the germline V gene are SQVTM and ANQGSEA. CDR3 in DNA: TGCAGCGTTGACACAGACCAAGAGACCCAGTACTTC. The encoded protein is CSVDTDQETQYF.

J is TRBJ2-3 and V is TRBV5-4, with 8 bases lining up with TRBD2. Germline lookup yields CDR1 SGHNT and CDR2 YYREEE (reference sequence). The V and J ends lost 4 bases and 5 bases, in that order; junction bases with no gene match: 9. The CDR3 extends over 15 amino acids. CDR3 sequence: CASSRVAGGGDTQYF. The CDR3 nucleotides read TGTGCCAGCAGCCGAGTCGCGGGAGGTGGAGATACGCAGTATTTT.

In its sample, this clonotype was seen a few times. V usage is TRBV5-6 and J usage is TRBJ2-3; no clear D gene. The CDR3 length is 16 residues. Germline V gene sequence: CDR1 SGHDT, CDR2 YYEEEE. The V end lost 4 bases, the J end lost 0 bases, and 15 bases lay between the germline ends. CDR3 DNA: TGTGCCAGCAGCACCGGCCCCTTTCGTAGCACAGATACGCAGTATTTT. Encoded protein: CASSTGPFRSTDTQYF.

By proportion, this clonotype is medium-sized. This sequence joins TRBV29-1 and TRBJ1-1; no clear D. The length of the CDR3 is 10 residues. V lost 5 bases, J lost 1 base, and 2 bases lay in between. Germline values: CDR1 SQVTM, CDR2 ANQGSEA. The CDR3 loop is CSVKNTEAFF. CDR3 bases: TGCAGCGTTAAGAACACTGAAGCTTTCTTT.

Only a few counts were recorded for this clonotype. The rearrangement joins TRBV11-1 to TRBJ2-3; 7 positions match TRBD1. V was clipped by 3 bases and J by 2 bases; unmatched bases: 11. This CDR3 comprises 17 residues. Per germline, CDR1 SGHAT and CDR2 FQDESV (reference sequence). CDR3 residues: CASSFSLDRPTTDTQYF. The CDR3 DNA reads as TGTGCCAGCAGCTTCTCCTTGGACAGGCCGACCACAGATACGCAGTATTTT.

V is TRBV3-1 and J is TRBJ2-3, with 8 positions matching TRBD1. Germline values: CDR1 LGHDT, CDR2 YNNKEL (reference sequence). The junction had 10 bases not matched to a gene; V was cut back by 4 bases and J by 4 bases. The CDR3 contains 16 residues. The CDR3 protein is CASSRQGSRIADTQYF. CDR3 coding DNA: TGTGCCAGCAGCCGACAGGGGAGCAGGATCGCAGATACGCAGTATTTT.